Presented here are 22 T cell receptor beta chains from one specimen sequenced in a study of Tregs in tolerant kidney transplant recipients (dated by TCRdb to 2018 to 2020). The sample's time point label is to be understood as: blood sample drawn before combined kidney and bone marrow transplant. Library prep was done by the immunoSEQ multiplex PCR assay. Here the immuneACCESS table is served through TCRdb, limited to in-frame sequences with V and J called. Missing clones are a known gap in these copies; in checked studies unresolved V genes cover under half, and the rest lacks a known reason. The table for this sample lists some 70,000 clones; more than 90% of them were counted only once. The biggest ten clones account for about 10% of the sample. Specimen: CD8+ T cells from blood, collected before the transplant. Source of these receptors: a human donor who received a combined kidney and bone marrow transplant.

Only one count was recorded for this clone. The chain uses TRBV13 and TRBJ2-2; D is ambiguous. This CDR3 spans 14 amino acids. Trimming removed 6 bases at V and 5 bases at J, with 13 bases between. Per germline, CDR1 PRHDT and CDR2 FYEKMQ (reference sequence). This chain's CDR3 is CASSSSSFTGELFF. The CDR3 DNA reads TGTGCCAGCAGTTCCTCCTCTTTTACCGGGGAGCTGTTTTTT.

The chain couples TRBV27 to TRBJ2-7; 10 bases align to TRBD2. Trimming removed 5 bases from V and 3 bases from J; junction bases left unmatched: 10. Germline assignment: CDR1 MNHEY and CDR2 SMNVEV (reference sequence). The CDR3 extends over 16 amino acids. In nucleotides, the CDR3 is TGTGCCAGCAGTCTAAATAGCGGGGGGACCCTCTACGAGCAGTACTTC. This encodes CASSLNSGGTLYEQYF.

The V and J genes are TRBV7-2 and TRBJ1-4, with 8 bases aligning to TRBD1. After removal of 2 bases from V and 7 bases from J, the junction contained 3 bases not matched to a gene. There are 14 residues in the CDR3. Germline CDR1 reads SGHTA; CDR2 reads FQGNSA. CDR3 protein: CASSLQGASEKLFF. The CDR3 DNA sequence: TGTGCCAGCAGCTTACAGGGGGCTAGTGAAAAACTGTTTTTT.

This chain connects TRBV25-1 to TRBJ2-7; 7 bases fit TRBD2. The CDR3 is 15 residues long. The trim removed 11 bases at V and 3 bases at J, leaving 16 bases unmatched. CDR1 MGHDK and CDR2 SYGVNS come from the germline V gene. Here the CDR3 DNA reads TGTGCCGGTACTCGAAAGCGGGAACCTAGCTACGAGCAGTACTTC. Translation gives CAGTRKREPSYEQYF.

The sample holds one count of this clone. The chain has TRBV5-6 and TRBJ2-1, with 11 bases that match TRBD2. Germline CDR1 and CDR2: SGHDT and YYEEEE. CDR3 size: 19 residues. J gave up 3 bases and V 0 bases, and 11 bases lay outside the gene matches. The CDR3 nucleotides are TGTGCCAGCAGCTTGGGGGGGACTAGCGGTAACCCAATCTACAATGAGCAGTTCTTC. This gives the protein CASSLGGTSGNPIYNEQFF.

The gene calls are TRBV4-1 and TRBJ1-6; D gene unclear. Germline CDR1 MGHRA, CDR2 YSYEKL. The CDR3 has 12 residues. V lost 4 bases and J 9 bases, leaving 7 bases between the germline ends. The CDR3 DNA reads as TGCGCCAGCAGCCGGCCCACTTCACCCCTCCACTTT. It encodes CASSRPTSPLHF.

In this sample, this clone turned up a few times. The junction differs from germline at one of its ends, possibly a read error. The chain links TRBV7-2 to TRBJ2-2, with a possible D match to TRBD2 (5 bases). Germline V gene data show CDR1 as SGHTA and CDR2 as FQGNSA. CDR3 length: 13 amino acids. The chain's CDR3 is CASSLARPGELFF. The CDR3 DNA reads TGTGCCAGCAGCCTAGCCAGGCCCGGGGAGCTGTTTTTT.

The chain is built from TRBV27 and TRBJ1-5; tentatively, D is TRBD1 (6 bases). Trimming left V 5 bases short and J 4 bases short, with 12 bases between. This CDR3 contains 14 residues. Looked up from germline, CDR1 is MNHEY and CDR2 is SMNVEV (reference sequence). CDR3: CASSPQGINQPQHF. Here the CDR3 DNA reads TGTGCCAGCAGTCCACAGGGAATTAATCAGCCCCAGCATTTT.

The rearrangement uses TRBV7-2 and TRBJ2-3, with 7 bases fitting TRBD1. CDR3 length: 15 amino acids. V shed 1 base, J shed 3 bases, and the junction held 4 bases outside the gene matches. Germline V gene lookup returns CDR1 SGHTA and CDR2 FQGNSA. This CDR3 is CASSLVEGATDTQYF. As DNA, the CDR3 is TGTGCCAGCAGCTTAGTTGAGGGGGCAACAGATACGCAGTATTTT. Looking up the rest from reference TRBV7-2 and TRBJ2-3 gives the full variable domain: GAGVSQSPSNKVTEKGKDVELRCDPISGHTALYWYRQSLGQGLEFLIYFQGNSAPDKSGLPSDRFSAERTGGSVSTLTIQRTQQEDSAVYLCASSLVEGATDTQYFGPGTRLTVL.

The chain has TRBV27 and TRBJ1-5; D is undetermined. The V and J ends lost 3 bases and 3 bases respectively, with 9 bases between them. Per germline, CDR1 MNHEY and CDR2 SMNVEV (reference sequence). The CDR3 has 14 amino acids. In DNA, the CDR3 is TGTGCCAGCAGTTTCGGCGGAGTCAATCAGCCCCAGCATTTT. Amino acids: CASSFGGVNQPQHF.

The chain is built from TRBV9 and TRBJ2-5, with a tentative D call TRBD1 (5 bases). The J call is in doubt because the DNA end fits TRBJ2-7 better. From germline, CDR1 is SGDLS and CDR2 YYNGEE. CDR3 size: 14 residues. As DNA, the CDR3 is TGTGCCAGCAGCGTAGGGGGCAGGTCCTACGAGCAGTACTTC. Translation: CASSVGGRSYEQYF.

This rearrangement joins TRBV7-8 to TRBJ1-1; maybe TRBD1 (5 bases). V was trimmed by 3 bases and J by 7 bases, leaving 18 bases between them. Germline assignment: CDR1 SGHVS and CDR2 FQNEAQ. The CDR3 is 15 residues long. CDR3 bases: TGTGCCAGCAGCTTCACAGCGCCGGAACAGGATGAAGCTTTCTTT. Translating gives CASSFTAPEQDEAFF.

The chain employs TRBV4-3 and TRBJ2-7, with 9 bases lining up with TRBD1. This CDR3 is built from 16 residues. After removal of 1 base from V and 3 bases from J, the junction contained 7 bases not matched to a gene. CDR1 is LGHNA, CDR2 YSLEER, per germline. CDR3 nucleotide sequence: TGCGCCAGCAGCCAAGGGCGACAGGGGGGTCTCTACGAGCAGTACTTC. Translating it yields CASSQGRQGGLYEQYF.

The genes are TRBV6-5 and TRBJ2-1, with D perhaps TRBD2 (5 bases). V was trimmed by 0 bases and J by 8 bases, leaving 17 bases between them. This CDR3 comprises 16 residues. The germline gives CDR1 MNHEY, CDR2 SVGAGI. The chain's CDR3 is CASSYSVGSEFDEQFF. As DNA, the CDR3 is TGTGCCAGCAGTTACTCTGTTGGTAGCGAATTTGATGAGCAGTTCTTC.

The chain joins TRBV19 to TRBJ2-1; 8 bases line up with TRBD2. V dropped 4 bases and J dropped 1; count of bases not matched to a gene: 12. The CDR3 has 18 residues. Germline values: CDR1 LNHDA, CDR2 SQIVND (reference sequence). The CDR3 DNA is TGTGCCAGTAGTAGAGGCCCCGTAGCGGGAAATTCCTACAATGAGCAGTTCTTC. It is translated as CASSRGPVAGNSYNEQFF. Full variable domain (rest looked up from reference TRBV19 and TRBJ2-1): DGGITQSPKYLFRKEGQNVTLSCEQNLNHDAMYWYRQDPGQGLRLIYYSQIVNDFQKGDIAEGYSVSREKKESFPLTVTSAQKNPTAFYLCASSRGPVAGNSYNEQFFGPGTRLTVL.

This clone was detected only once. This chain joins TRBV7-2 and TRBJ2-2; the match to TRBD2 covers 8 bases. CDR1 SGHTA and CDR2 FQGNSA come from the germline V gene. The CDR3 extends over 16 amino acids. J gave up 6 bases and V 2 bases, and 8 bases lay outside the gene matches. The CDR3 protein is CASSLIRLAGAGELFF. The CDR3, as DNA: TGTGCCAGCAGCTTAATAAGGCTAGCGGGCGCCGGGGAGCTGTTTTTT.

CDR3 in amino acids: CASSGQLANTEAFF. CDR3 sequence (DNA): TGCGCCAGCAGCGGACAGTTGGCGAACACTGAAGCTTTCTTT. This chain uses TRBV4-1 with TRBJ1-1; D possibly corresponds to TRBD1 (6 bases). Germline V lookup: CDR1 MGHRA, CDR2 YSYEKL. The CDR3 runs to 14 residues. V was shortened by 5 bases and J by 1 base, with 11 bases between the two germline ends.

A word on this clone: At one end, the junction sequence differs from germline, possibly due to a read error. The same CDR3 is also encoded by other DNA sequences in this sample. V usage is TRBV27 and J usage is TRBJ2-6; TRBD1 might be the D (5 bases). CDR3 length: 17 residues. Germline V lookup: CDR1 MNHEY, CDR2 SMNVEV (reference sequence). CDR3 nucleotide sequence: TGTGCCAGCAGTAATTTGAACAGCAACTCTGGGGCCAACGTCCTAACTTTC. Residues: CASSNLNSNSGANVLTF.

DNA of the CDR3: TGTGCCAGCAGCCGCAGGGGATCAACTAATGAAAAACTGTTTTTT. It yields the protein CASSRRGSTNEKLFF. The chain combines TRBV7-2 with TRBJ1-4; a possible D gene is TRBD1 (6 bases). Trimming removed 5 bases from V and 0 bases from J, with 10 bases in between. Germline loops: CDR1 SGHTA, CDR2 FQGNSA. This CDR3 is built from 15 residues. Together with reference TRBV7-2 and TRBJ1-4, the CDR3 gives the full variable domain: GAGVSQSPSNKVTEKGKDVELRCDPISGHTALYWYRQSLGQGLEFLIYFQGNSAPDKSGLPSDRFSAERTGGSVSTLTIQRTQQEDSAVYLCASSRRGSTNEKLFFGSGTQLSVL.

V usage is TRBV14 and J usage is TRBJ2-3, with 8 bases identical to TRBD1. V was pared by 4 bases and J by 3 bases, with 9 bases of the junction left unmatched. This CDR3 is 16 amino acids long. From germline, CDR1 is SGHDN and CDR2 FVKESK. The CDR3 DNA reads as TGTGCCAGCAGCCCAATGGACAGGGTTCGAACAGATACGCAGTATTTT. Translating it yields CASSPMDRVRTDTQYF.

This rearrangement joins TRBV27 to TRBJ1-2, with TRBD1 matching over 10 bases. Germline assignment: CDR1 MNHEY and CDR2 SMNVEV (reference sequence). The CDR3 has 13 residues. The J segment lost 6 bases and the V segment lost 8 bases, leaving 6 bases of the junction unmatched. In DNA, the CDR3 is TGTGCCAGCCGAGACAGGGGGCTCGATGGCTACACCTTC. This codes for CASRDRGLDGYTF.

The CDR3 nucleotides read TGTGCCAGCAGGCCCGGACAGTCCAATCAGCCCCAGCATTTT. Its translation is CASRPGQSNQPQHF. This chain uses TRBV27 with TRBJ1-5; tentatively, D is TRBD1 (6 bases). The V end was cut by 6 bases, the J end by 3 bases, with 12 bases between. Germline-derived CDR1 and CDR2 are MNHEY and SMNVEV (reference sequence). The CDR3 totals 14 residues.